The T cell receptor (beta chain) under discussion was sequenced for a study of T cell clusters in autoimmune cytopenias. The CDR3 runs to 16 residues. TRB was amplified by touch-down multiplex PCR, primer pools A and B combined. One entry per CDR3 protein, without DNA, is what TCRdb gives after re-calling the multiplex PCR reads. Its table records 6,500 to 7,000 distinct CDR3 sequences. TRB was amplified from about 270 ng of peripheral blood genomic DNA per sample. This same sample was also part of a study on T cell repertoires in aging, cancer and after chemotherapy.

This rearrangement joins TRBV12-3 or TRBV12-4 to TRBJ1-1; TCRdb indicates TRBD1, and absent DNA this call remains unverified. Sequenced input: peripheral blood. The receptor comes from a human donor in good health. CDR3 sequence: CASSPRGVSAGGEAFF.